This entry lists 18 T cell receptor beta chains sequenced from one sample in a study of blood T cell repertoires in COVID-19. TCRdb's table, derived via immunoSEQ multiplex PCR, lists solely in-frame clones and lacks some. The sample carries approximately 160,000 clones, about 90% recorded once. Specimen: PBMCs or T cells enriched from blood (not recorded which). These TCRs come from a woman between 45 and 60 years old who had recovered from COVID-19.

This CDR3 is CASRLAGNSYEQYF. CDR3 coding DNA: TGTGCCAGCAGACTAGCGGGTAATTCCTACGAGCAGTACTTC. This chain uses TRBV19 with TRBJ2-7, with 10 nucleotides matching TRBD2. Trimming at V came to 9 bases and at J to 1 base, leaving 6 bases not matched to a gene. Germline V gene sequence: CDR1 LNHDA, CDR2 SQIVND (reference sequence). The CDR3 runs 14 residues.

In this sample, this clone turned up once. The V call is TRBV3-1 (or the pseudogene TRBV3-2), the J call TRBJ2-2; no firm D call. The CDR3 totals 12 residues. Germline CDR1 reads LGHDT; CDR2 reads YNNKEL (reference sequence). V dropped 3 bases and J dropped 7 bases, with 6 bases sitting between them. The CDR3 nucleotides read TGTGCCAGCAGCCACCCAGGCGGGGAGCTGTTTTTT. Translated: CASSHPGGELFF.

The table lists this clone with a count of one. The chain couples TRBV6-4 to TRBJ1-2, with D possibly matching TRBD1 (5 bases). This CDR3 comprises 16 residues. In germline, CDR1 is MRHNA, CDR2 SNTAGT. V shed 3 bases and J shed 0 bases, with 14 bases lying between them. In DNA, the CDR3 is TGTGCCAGCAGTGAAACAGGAAATGCTCCTAACTATGGCTACACCTTC. Protein: CASSETGNAPNYGYTF.

The V gene is TRBV6-5, the J gene TRBJ2-2; maybe TRBD1 (5 bases). This CDR3 region has 14 residues. Germline CDR1 is MNHEY and CDR2 is SVGAGI. V lost 7 bases to trimming and J lost 4 bases, with 13 bases between them. In DNA form, the CDR3 reads TGTGCCAGCAAATATAGGGGTCCCACCGGGGAGCTGTTTTTT. It is translated as CASKYRGPTGELFF.

The chain uses TRBV11-2 and TRBJ1-2, with 8 bases fitting TRBD1. This CDR3 contains 18 residues. Germline CDR1 and CDR2: SGHAT and FQNNGV. V was pared by 5 bases and J by 4 bases, with 18 bases of the junction left unmatched. Here the CDR3 DNA reads TGTGCCAGCAGCCCTTTTAGGACAGGGAGGGGCTTTATCTATGGCTACACCTTC. Amino acid sequence: CASSPFRTGRGFIYGYTF.

The V and J genes are TRBV7-8 and TRBJ1-5; 7 bases line up with TRBD1. This CDR3 has 17 residues. Per the germline V gene, CDR1 is SGHVS and CDR2 is FQNEAQ. Trimming at V came to 5 bases and at J to 4 bases, leaving 14 bases not matched to a gene. In DNA form, the CDR3 reads TGTGCCAGCAGCCTTTTTACCCCGGGACAGCAAAATCAGCCCCAGCATTTT. This sequence encodes CASSLFTPGQQNQPQHF.

The chain combines TRBV28 with TRBJ1-4, with 8 bases identical to TRBD1. Losses at the gene ends were 6 bases for V and 4 bases for J; bases not matched to a gene: 7. This CDR3 spans 15 amino acids. CDR1 is MDHEN and CDR2 is SYDVKM in the germline V gene. The CDR3 nucleotides are TGTGCCAGCAGCCCCAGGGGGCCCCTTAATGAAAAACTGTTTTTT. Amino acid sequence: CASSPRGPLNEKLFF.

This clone was recorded once. The chain recombines TRBV6-5 with TRBJ2-1, with 12 positions matching TRBD2. The germline CDR1 and CDR2 sequences are MNHEY and SVGAGI. V trimming: 2 bases; J trimming: 8 bases; junction bases outside the gene matches: 1. This CDR3 region has 14 residues. CDR3 DNA: TGTGCCAGCAGTTACAGACTAGCGGGAGATGAGCAGTTCTTC. Amino acid sequence: CASSYRLAGDEQFF.

The chain recombines TRBV11-2 with TRBJ1-1; D may be TRBD1 (6 bases). Per germline, CDR1 SGHAT and CDR2 FQNNGV. V was pared by 2 bases and J by 6 bases, with 16 bases between. The CDR3 is made up of 15 amino acids. The CDR3 reads CASSLIEGGRAEAFF. DNA of the CDR3: TGTGCCAGCAGCTTAATCGAGGGGGGGCGGGCTGAAGCTTTCTTT.

The rearrangement joins TRBV7-2 to TRBJ2-7; TRBD1 might be the D (5 bases). Looked up from germline, CDR1 is SGHTA and CDR2 is FQGNSA. V was pared by 9 bases and J by 2 bases, with 8 bases between. CDR3 size: 11 residues. The CDR3 bases are TGTGCCAGTGAGACAGCCTACGAGCAGTACTTC. Translating it yields CASETAYEQYF.

The rearrangement links TRBV5-4 to TRBJ2-1, with TRBD2 matching over 14 bases. The CDR3 has 16 amino acids. Germline V CDR1 and CDR2: SGHNT, YYREEE (reference sequence). The junction had 8 bases not matched to a gene; V was cut back by 3 bases and J by 9 bases. The CDR3 DNA reads TGTGCCAGCAGCTCCCGACTAGCGGGAGGGCCGGGTGAGCAGTTCTTC. Translating it yields CASSSRLAGGPGEQFF.

This clone was recorded a few times. The CDR3: CASSGNSAGTSVYEQYF. The CDR3 nucleotides are TGTGCCAGCAGTGGTAACTCCGCCGGGACTAGCGTCTACGAGCAGTACTTC. The chain combines TRBV2 with TRBJ2-7; 10 bases match TRBD2. Losses at the gene ends were 4 bases for V and 3 bases for J; bases not matched to a gene: 12. This CDR3 has 17 residues. The germline V gene encodes CDR1 SNHLY and CDR2 FYNNEI.

The chain links TRBV6-5 to TRBJ2-1, with 12 nucleotides matching TRBD2. Trimming at V came to 2 bases and at J to 8 bases, leaving 4 bases not matched to a gene. Looked up from germline, CDR1 is MNHEY and CDR2 is SVGAGI. This CDR3 contains 15 residues. Written as DNA, the CDR3 is TGTGCCAGCAGTTACGGACTAGCGGGAATAGATGAGCAGTTCTTC. It is translated as CASSYGLAGIDEQFF.

The chain joins TRBV15 to TRBJ2-3, with D perhaps matching TRBD1 (6 bases). The CDR3 has 15 residues. Trimming left V 0 bases short and J 3 bases short, with 10 bases between. CDR1 is LNHNV and CDR2 is YYDKDF in the germline V gene (reference sequence). CDR3 sequence: CATSREQGATDTQYF. The CDR3 DNA sequence: TGTGCCACCAGCAGAGAACAGGGCGCGACAGATACGCAGTATTTT.

CDR3 DNA sequence: TGTGCCAGCAGCCCCACAACGGGGGAGCAGTACTTC. It is translated as CASSPTTGEQYF. The chain carries TRBV5-4 and TRBJ2-7; D perhaps matches TRBD2 (5 bases). Germline CDR1 is SGHNT and CDR2 is YYREEE (reference sequence). Trimming took off 4 bases at V and 7 bases at J, with 12 bases between the two ends. The CDR3 extends over 12 amino acids.

The gene calls are TRBV4-1 and TRBJ2-3; no firm D call. Looked up from germline, CDR1 is MGHRA and CDR2 is YSYEKL. The CDR3 has 15 amino acids. The ends were cut back, 0 bases at V and 2 bases at J, with 9 bases in the middle. The CDR3 sequence: CASSQDRTNTDTQYF. The CDR3 nucleotides read TGCGCCAGCAGCCAAGATAGAACTAACACAGATACGCAGTATTTT.

This chain connects TRBV5-6 to TRBJ1-1, with a tentative D call TRBD1 (5 bases). Trimming removed 4 bases at V and 4 bases at J, with 14 bases between. This CDR3 spans 14 amino acids. CDR1 SGHDT and CDR2 YYEEEE come from the germline V gene. The CDR3 DNA is TGTGCCAGCAGCGTCCGGGGGGGTGGCACTGAAGCTTTCTTT. This gives the protein CASSVRGGGTEAFF.

V usage is TRBV27 and J usage is TRBJ2-7; 7 bases are shared with TRBD1. This CDR3 is 15 amino acids long. Unmatched junction bases numbered 8, after V lost 3 bases and J lost 3 bases. Germline V CDR1 and CDR2: MNHEY, SMNVEV (reference sequence). The CDR3 bases are TGTGCCAGCAGTTTGTCCCGGACAGGCCACTACGAGCAGTACTTC. Its protein product is CASSLSRTGHYEQYF.